Listed here are 16 T cell receptor beta chains from one sample, sequenced in a study of T-cell memory formation after mild COVID-19 (dated by TCRdb to the early 2020s). The receptor library was made with 5' RACE. Reads for this sample came from an Illumina NovaSeq 6000. The public reads were reanalyzed by TCRdb: fastp trimming at Q25, MiXCR alignment, in-frame beta chains only. Rows merge per CDR3 protein into single entries with the most common DNA and genes. This sample has about 560,000 distinct CDR3 sequences in its table, and roughly 17% of those were observed once. Just over 8% of the sample is held by the ten biggest clonotypes. The sequenced material came from PBMCs or a T cell subset sorted from them (not recorded which). Source of these receptors: an adult woman who had mild COVID-19 (a few samples of this study predate the infection). The sample titles of this study are shuffled in the database, so cell type and time point are left out; the donor was told from shared clones.

This chain links TRBV4-1 with TRBJ2-1; 9 nucleotides align to TRBD2. This CDR3 is 16 amino acids long. Germline lookup yields CDR1 MGHRA and CDR2 YSYEKL. V trimming: 4 bases; J trimming: 4 bases; junction bases outside the gene matches: 8. The CDR3 nucleotides are TGCGCCAGCAGCCGTTCGGCAGCGGGAGGTTACAATGAGCAGTTCTTC. Translation gives CASSRSAAGGYNEQFF.

The chain has TRBV29-1 and TRBJ1-1; 7 bases fit TRBD1. V lost 3 bases to trimming and J lost 1 base; unmatched junction nucleotides: 5. In germline, CDR1 is SQVTM, CDR2 ANQGSEA. This CDR3 region has 14 residues. The CDR3 nucleotides read TGCAGCGTTGAGTTACAGGGGAGGAACACTGAAGCTTTCTTT. As protein: CSVELQGRNTEAFF.

CDR3: CASSVRTGAGRNQPQHF. CDR3 in DNA: TGTGCCAGTAGTGTACGGACAGGGGCCGGACGCAATCAGCCCCAGCATTTT. The chain has TRBV19 and TRBJ1-5, with 9 bases fitting TRBD1. The V segment lost 5 bases and the J segment 2 bases; nucleotides outside the gene matches: 10. The CDR3 totals 17 residues. Germline V gene lookup returns CDR1 LNHDA and CDR2 SQIVND (reference sequence).

The rearrangement links TRBV15 to TRBJ1-5; possibly TRBD1 for D (5 bases). Trimming shortened V by 3 bases and J by 2 bases, and 11 bases separated the two germline ends. The CDR3 loop spans 15 amino acids. Germline CDR1 and CDR2: LNHNV and YYDKDF (reference sequence). The DNA for the CDR3 is TGTGCCACCAGCAGGGCAGGGAGGGGCAATCAGCCCCAGCATTTT. Translating it yields CATSRAGRGNQPQHF.

This chain uses TRBV9 with TRBJ2-1; the D is unclear. The germline CDR1 and CDR2 sequences are SGDLS and YYNGEE. CDR3 length: 13 amino acids. V was pared by 0 bases and J by 4 bases, with 5 bases between. CDR3 coding DNA: TGTGCCAGCAGCGTAGCTGTGTACAATGAGCAGTTCTTC. This sequence encodes CASSVAVYNEQFF.

The chain joins TRBV29-1 to TRBJ1-1; D remains unclear. The CDR3 contains 13 residues. The V gene lost 4 bases and the J gene lost 0 bases, with 9 bases spanning the gap. Germline V gene sequence: CDR1 SQVTM, CDR2 ANQGSEA. Here the CDR3 DNA reads TGCAGCGTTGTTTGGCACTTGAACACTGAAGCTTTCTTT. This codes for CSVVWHLNTEAFF.

This clonotype was seen only a few times. The rearrangement links TRBV7-9 to TRBJ1-2; TRBD1 might be the D (5 bases). Germline V gene lookup returns CDR1 SEHNR and CDR2 FQNEAQ (reference sequence). Between the trimmed V and J ends, which lost 3 bases and 6 bases, there was a span of 17 bases. The length of the CDR3 is 15 residues. CDR3 sequence: CASSFLGREENGYTF. The CDR3 nucleotides read TGTGCCAGCAGCTTTTTAGGCAGGGAGGAAAATGGCTACACCTTC. The full variable domain, completed using reference TRBV7-9 and TRBJ1-2, is DTGVSQNPRHKITKRGQNVTFRCDPISEHNRLYWYRQTLGQGPEFLTYFQNEAQLEKSRLLSDRFSAERPKGSFSTLEIQRTEQGDSAMYLCASSFLGREENGYTFGSGTRLTVV.

This clonotype was seen a few times. The chain recombines TRBV9 with TRBJ2-3; 10 bases are shared with TRBD2. The CDR3 sequence is 16 residues long. Losses at the gene ends were 3 bases for V and 0 bases for J; bases not matched to a gene: 4. CDR1 and CDR2 (germline): SGDLS, YYNGEE. The CDR3 DNA reads TGTGCCAGCAGCGCGAGGGGACTAGCGAGCACAGATACGCAGTATTTT. This gives the protein CASSARGLASTDTQYF.

This clonotype was counted many times. The chain joins TRBV5-5 to TRBJ2-3; the match to TRBD1 covers 8 bases. Germline V gene sequence: CDR1 SGHKS, CDR2 YYEKEE (reference sequence). V dropped 4 bases and J dropped 3; count of bases not matched to a gene: 4. The CDR3 is 14 residues long. Here the CDR3 DNA reads TGTGCCAGCAGCAGCAGGACAGGGACAGATACGCAGTATTTT. Amino acids: CASSSRTGTDTQYF.

The chain is built from TRBV24-1 and TRBJ2-1; TRBD1 matches at 8 bases. Germline CDR1 is KGHDR and CDR2 is SFDVKD. The CDR3 runs 12 residues. Unmatched junction bases numbered 6, after V lost 11 bases and J lost 7 bases. The CDR3 sequence: CAIGTGQNEQFF. The CDR3 DNA is TGTGCCATAGGGACAGGTCAAAATGAGCAGTTCTTC.

The table lists this clonotype with many counts. The V gene is TRBV6-5, the J gene TRBJ2-3, with 11 bases fitting TRBD2. The CDR3 sequence is 18 residues long. Losses at the gene ends were 6 bases for V and 0 bases for J; bases not matched to a gene: 11. Germline V gene data show CDR1 as MNHEY and CDR2 as SVGAGI. CDR3 sequence reads: CASSPSGGTLSSTDTQYF. Written as DNA, the CDR3 is TGTGCCAGCAGCCCTAGCGGGGGGACCCTCTCTAGCACAGATACGCAGTATTTT.

The table lists this clonotype with a few counts. The genes are TRBV6-2 or TRBV6-3 and TRBJ2-1, with TRBD2 matching 9 bases. This CDR3 is built from 17 residues. Unmatched junction bases numbered 8, after V lost 5 bases and J lost 0 bases. Germline V gene lookup returns CDR1 MNHEY and CDR2 SVGEGT. The chain's CDR3 is CASSTSGRIISYNEQFF. The CDR3 nucleotides are TGTGCCAGCAGTACTAGCGGGCGTATTATCTCCTACAATGAGCAGTTCTTC.

The J gene is TRBJ2-3, the V gene TRBV7-9; D is tentatively TRBD1 or TRBD2 (5 bases each). The CDR3 consists of 14 residues. V lost 5 bases to trimming and J lost 2 bases, with 11 bases between them. Germline CDR1 is SEHNR and CDR2 is FQNEAQ (reference sequence). The CDR3: CASSPPGATDTQYF. In DNA, the CDR3 is TGTGCCAGCAGCCCTCCCGGGGCCACAGATACGCAGTATTTT. Supplemented by reference TRBV7-9 and TRBJ2-3, the full variable domain reads DTGVSQNPRHKITKRGQNVTFRCDPISEHNRLYWYRQTLGQGPEFLTYFQNEAQLEKSRLLSDRFSAERPKGSFSTLEIQRTEQGDSAMYLCASSPPGATDTQYFGPGTRLTVL.

The V gene is TRBV11-3, the J gene TRBJ2-1; D may match TRBD1 or TRBD2 (5 bases each). Trimming took 0 bases from V and 6 from J, leaving 21 bases between them. CDR3 length equals 18 residues. From germline, CDR1 is SGHNT and CDR2 YENEEA. The CDR3 reads CASSLDRYSYFGTNEQFF. The CDR3 nucleotides read TGTGCCAGCAGCTTAGATAGGTACAGCTACTTTGGGACCAATGAGCAGTTCTTC.

This clonotype came up a few times. The chain combines TRBV2 with TRBJ2-7, with no clear D. CDR1 SNHLY and CDR2 FYNNEI come from the germline V gene. This CDR3 spans 13 amino acids. V dropped 4 bases and J dropped 6 bases, with 13 bases sitting between them. CDR3: CASSVGSSGEQYF. The DNA for the CDR3 is TGTGCCAGCAGTGTGGGGTCCTCAGGCGAGCAGTACTTC.

The V and J genes are TRBV12-3 or TRBV12-4 and TRBJ2-3; D possibly matches TRBD1 or TRBD2 (5 bases each). The CDR3 extends over 15 amino acids. V lost 0 bases, J lost 6 bases, and 13 bases lay in between. In nucleotides, the CDR3 is TGTGCCAGCAGTTTAGCGGGGGACCCACGGGATACGCAGTATTTT. Translation: CASSLAGDPRDTQYF.